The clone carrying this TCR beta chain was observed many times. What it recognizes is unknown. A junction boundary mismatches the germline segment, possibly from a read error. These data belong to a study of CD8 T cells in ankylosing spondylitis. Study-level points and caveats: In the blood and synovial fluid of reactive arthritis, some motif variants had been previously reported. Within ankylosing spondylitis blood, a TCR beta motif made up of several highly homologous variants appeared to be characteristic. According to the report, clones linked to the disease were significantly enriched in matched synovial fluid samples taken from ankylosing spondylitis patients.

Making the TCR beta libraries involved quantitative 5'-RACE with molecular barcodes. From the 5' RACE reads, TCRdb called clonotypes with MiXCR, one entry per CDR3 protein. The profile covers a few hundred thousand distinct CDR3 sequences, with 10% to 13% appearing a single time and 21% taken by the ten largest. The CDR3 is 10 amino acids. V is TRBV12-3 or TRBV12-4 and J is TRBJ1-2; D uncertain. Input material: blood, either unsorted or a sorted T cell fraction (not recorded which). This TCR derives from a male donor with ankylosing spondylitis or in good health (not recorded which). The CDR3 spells CASSFLKSSF. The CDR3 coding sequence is TGTGCCAGCAGTTTTCTGAAGTCCTCCTTC.